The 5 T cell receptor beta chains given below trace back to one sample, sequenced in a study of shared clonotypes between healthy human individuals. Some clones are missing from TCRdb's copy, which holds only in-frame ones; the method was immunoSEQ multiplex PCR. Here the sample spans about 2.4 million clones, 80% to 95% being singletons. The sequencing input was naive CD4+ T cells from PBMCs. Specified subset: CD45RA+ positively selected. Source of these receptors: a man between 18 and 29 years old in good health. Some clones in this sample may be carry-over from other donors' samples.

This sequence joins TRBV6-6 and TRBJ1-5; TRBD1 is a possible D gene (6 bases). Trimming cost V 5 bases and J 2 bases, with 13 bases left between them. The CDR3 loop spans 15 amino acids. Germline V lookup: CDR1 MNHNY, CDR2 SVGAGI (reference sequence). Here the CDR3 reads CASSPQGGGNQPQHF. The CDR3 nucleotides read TGTGCCAGCAGTCCACAGGGTGGCGGCAATCAGCCCCAGCATTTT.

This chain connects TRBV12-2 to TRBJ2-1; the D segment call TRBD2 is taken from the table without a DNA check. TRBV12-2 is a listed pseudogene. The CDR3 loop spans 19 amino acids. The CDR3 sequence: CASRRAWREGTGAYNEQFF. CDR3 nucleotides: TGTGCAAGTCGGAGGGCCTGGCGGGAGGGTACAGGGGCCTACAATGAGCAGTTCTTC.

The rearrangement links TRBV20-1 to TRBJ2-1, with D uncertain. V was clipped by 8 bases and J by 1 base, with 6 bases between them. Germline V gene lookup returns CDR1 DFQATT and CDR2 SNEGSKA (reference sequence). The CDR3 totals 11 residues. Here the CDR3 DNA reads TGCAGTTACTCGTCCTACAATGAGCAGTTCTTC. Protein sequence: CSYSSYNEQFF.

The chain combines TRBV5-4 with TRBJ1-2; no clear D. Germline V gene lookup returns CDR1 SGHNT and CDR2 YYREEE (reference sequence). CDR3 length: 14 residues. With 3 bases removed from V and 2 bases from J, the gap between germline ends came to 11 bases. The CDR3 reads CASSYRSNNYGYTF. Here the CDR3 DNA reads TGTGCCAGCAGCTACCGAAGTAACAACTATGGCTACACCTTC.

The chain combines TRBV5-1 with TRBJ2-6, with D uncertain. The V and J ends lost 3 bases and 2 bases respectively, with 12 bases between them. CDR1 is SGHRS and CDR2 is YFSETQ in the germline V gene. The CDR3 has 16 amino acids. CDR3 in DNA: TGCGCCAGCAGCTCCGACCCATTACCTGGGGCCAACGTCCTGACTTTC. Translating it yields CASSSDPLPGANVLTF.